This record covers a single T cell receptor beta chain. This sample is drawn from a study of cytomegalovirus exposure and HLA in healthy donors. Researchers ran the PCR with 60 Vbeta and 13 Jbeta primers. The method was immunoSEQ multiplex PCR; TCRdb's version includes in-frame clones alone and lacks a portion of them. The table lists around 190,000 clones, around 77% of them singletons, with roughly 3% in the top ten. The CDR3 is 13 amino acids. Germline CDR1 reads SGDLS; CDR2 reads YYNGEE. V was pared by 0 bases and J by 8 bases, with 4 bases of the junction left unmatched. The sequence derives from a woman aged 30 to 39 in good health and CMV-seronegative. Sequenced material: PBMCs. V and J are TRBV9 and TRBJ1-1; 7 bases are shared with TRBD1. The CDR3 reads CASSVVNRGEAFF. The CDR3 nucleotides read TGTGCCAGCAGCGTAGTTAACAGGGGAGAAGCTTTCTTT. Together with reference TRBV9 and TRBJ1-1, the CDR3 gives the full variable domain: DSGVTQTPKHLITATGQRVTLRCSPRSGDLSVYWYQQSLDQGLQFLIQYYNGEERAKGNILERFSAQQFPDLHSELNLSSLELGDSALYFCASSVVNRGEAFFGQGTRLTVV.